What follows describes a single TCR beta chain. This sample was included in a study of T cell changes during pregnancy in multiple sclerosis. The data were produced by immunoSEQ multiplex PCR, yet TCRdb's version contains in-frame clones alone and is incomplete. The data hold around 70,000 clones, with around 90% observed a single time. This CDR3 comprises 13 residues. Per the germline V gene, CDR1 is PRHDT and CDR2 is FYEKMQ (reference sequence). V gave up 1 base and J gave up 10 bases, with 8 bases separating them. The receptor's source is a female donor with multiple sclerosis, enrolled in a pregnancy study. The sequenced sample was peripheral blood, obtained in the second trimester of pregnancy. The rearrangement links TRBV13 to TRBJ1-6; D remains unclear. Here the CDR3 DNA reads TGTGCCAGCAGCTTAGAGCGGACCTCACCCCTCCACTTT. Translated, it gives CASSLERTSPLHF.